The 18 T cell receptor beta chains listed next were all sequenced from one sample in a study of T cells in Graves' hyperthyroidism and ophthalmopathy. Template material for amplifying TCR beta CDR3 regions consisted of RNA transcripts. The HTBI primer set served for first-round RT-PCR of the TCR CDR3. One entry per CDR3 protein, called by TCRdb with MiXCR from the multiplex PCR reads. The table includes about 270,000 distinct CDR3 sequences, 25% to 30% detected once. Input material: blood. The receptor source for this set is a middle-aged man with Graves' hyperthyroidism that later progressed to Graves' ophthalmopathy.

This CDR3 is CASTRASGTVLNQPQHF. Written as DNA, the CDR3 is TGTGCCAGCACCCGAGCCTCCGGGACAGTTTTAAATCAGCCCCAGCATTTT. The chain joins TRBV6-2 or TRBV6-3 to TRBJ1-5; 7 bases match TRBD1. This CDR3 comprises 17 residues. The germline V gene has CDR1 MNHEY and CDR2 SVGEGT. The V and J ends lost 7 bases and 4 bases, in that order; junction bases with no gene match: 16.

V gene TRBV28 combines with J gene TRBJ1-1; 7 nucleotides agree with TRBD1. The CDR3 extends over 14 amino acids. Germline V gene data show CDR1 as MDHEN and CDR2 as SYDVKM. Trimming removed 3 bases from V and 5 bases from J; junction bases left unmatched: 6. CDR3 in DNA: TGTGCCAGCAGTTTGGGACAGTTGATTACTGAAGCTTTCTTT. Its protein is CASSLGQLITEAFF.

The table lists this clonotype with a few counts. V gene TRBV7-3 combines with J gene TRBJ2-5; TRBD1 might be the D (6 bases). The CDR3 loop spans 15 amino acids. V was pared by 5 bases and J by 2 bases, with 15 bases between. The germline V gene has CDR1 SGHTA and CDR2 FQGTGA. CDR3 loop: CASSLIGTIQETQYF. In DNA form, the CDR3 reads TGTGCCAGCAGCCTAATTGGGACAATTCAAGAGACCCAGTACTTC.

Ten or more counts support this clonotype. The chain carries TRBV5-1 and TRBJ1-2; 8 bases fit TRBD1. V was clipped by 4 bases and J by 4 bases; unmatched bases: 12. The CDR3 extends over 16 amino acids. The germline gives CDR1 SGHRS, CDR2 YFSETQ. The CDR3 DNA sequence: TGCGCCAGCAGCACCCGAAGCGACAGGGGAACCTATGGCTACACCTTC. The encoded protein is CASSTRSDRGTYGYTF.

This clonotype was seen a few times. This chain connects TRBV11-1 to TRBJ2-7; 12 bases map to TRBD1. Germline loops: CDR1 SGHAT, CDR2 FQDESV (reference sequence). CDR3 length equals 18 residues. J was trimmed by 0 bases and V by 7 bases; bases with no gene match: 13. The DNA of the CDR3 is TGTGCCAGCATCAAGGTGGGACAGGGGGCGAAGTTCTCCTACGAGCAGTACTTC. Translated, it gives CASIKVGQGAKFSYEQYF.

This clonotype was seen at least ten times. The rearrangement joins TRBV27 to TRBJ1-2; 8 bases align to TRBD1. Germline assignment: CDR1 MNHEY and CDR2 SMNVEV (reference sequence). Trimming removed 6 bases from V and 3 bases from J; junction bases left unmatched: 15. The CDR3 length is 17 residues. In nucleotides, the CDR3 is TGTGCCAGCAGCAGAGGACAGGGTCAGATCGTGGACTATGGCTACACCTTC. As protein: CASSRGQGQIVDYGYTF.

The V gene is TRBV24-1, the J gene TRBJ2-3; no definite D call. The V end lost 7 bases, the J end lost 1 base, and 8 bases lay between the germline ends. The CDR3 spans 13 residues. CDR1 and CDR2 (germline): KGHDR, SFDVKD. CDR3 nucleotide sequence: TGTGCCACCAGGGACCCACGCACAGATACGCAGTATTTT. This sequence encodes CATRDPRTDTQYF.

This clonotype has at least ten counts. The chain couples TRBV18 to TRBJ1-1; tentatively, D is TRBD1 (6 bases). The length of the CDR3 is 14 residues. V was clipped by 3 bases and J by 4 bases, with 12 bases between them. Germline loops: CDR1 KGHSH, CDR2 LQKENI. CDR3 DNA sequence: TGTGCCAGCTCACCTAAACAGGGAGGCACTGAAGCTTTCTTT. Amino acids: CASSPKQGGTEAFF.

The gene calls are TRBV7-2 and TRBJ2-7; 7 nucleotides line up with TRBD2. Per the germline V gene, CDR1 is SGHTA and CDR2 is FQGNSA. CDR3 length: 13 residues. The J segment lost 6 bases and the V segment lost 4 bases, leaving 6 bases of the junction unmatched. This chain's CDR3 is CASSSEPGGEQYF. CDR3 bases: TGTGCCAGCAGCTCGGAGCCGGGAGGCGAGCAGTACTTC.

This chain uses TRBV12-3 or TRBV12-4 with TRBJ2-1, with 7 bases aligning to TRBD1. This CDR3 is built from 14 residues. With 6 bases clipped from V and 7 bases from J, the junction kept 9 bases outside the gene matches. CDR3 residues: CASSLGQLENEQFF. CDR3 sequence (DNA): TGTGCCAGCAGCCTGGGACAGCTAGAAAATGAGCAGTTCTTC.

The table lists this clonotype with a few counts. This chain links TRBV20-1 with TRBJ1-2; 11 bases are a match to TRBD1. The CDR3 extends over 13 amino acids. V lost 5 bases and J lost 4; bases outside the gene matches: 3. CDR1 DFQATT and CDR2 SNEGSKA come from the germline V gene (reference sequence). In DNA, the CDR3 is TGCAGTGCTTGGACAGGGGGCGTCTATGGCTACACCTTC. Translation: CSAWTGGVYGYTF.

This clonotype was detected many times. The chain uses TRBV28 and TRBJ1-5; D remains ambiguous. V was cut by 5 bases and J by 6 bases, with 20 bases left in between. The germline CDR1 and CDR2 sequences are MDHEN and SYDVKM. This CDR3 spans 16 amino acids. The CDR3 region has the DNA TGTGCCAGCAGTACGGCATTAGGCCCATGGGGTCAGCCCCAGCATTTT. It yields the protein CASSTALGPWGQPQHF.

The chain links TRBV28 to TRBJ1-6, with 8 bases matching TRBD1. This CDR3 contains 15 residues. The V and J ends lost 5 bases and 7 bases, in that order; junction bases with no gene match: 7. Germline CDR1 reads MDHEN; CDR2 reads SYDVKM. CDR3 protein: CASSPLDRDNSPLHF. For the CDR3, the DNA is TGTGCCAGCAGTCCCTTGGACAGGGACAATTCACCCCTCCACTTT.

This clonotype was counted ten times or more. The chain is built from TRBV6-1 and TRBJ1-4, with TRBD1 matching over 8 bases. This CDR3 has 15 residues. The V gene's germline CDR1 is MNHNS and CDR2 SASEGT. V was clipped by 6 bases and J by 10 bases; unmatched bases: 13. As DNA, the CDR3 is TGTGCCAGCAGGGAATTCGGGACAGGCCTCGGAAAACTGTTTTTT. Protein product: CASREFGTGLGKLFF.

This chain uses TRBV7-9 with TRBJ2-5; 8 bases align to TRBD1. V was pared by 5 bases and J by 5 bases, with 7 bases of the junction left unmatched. The CDR3 runs 14 residues. Germline loops: CDR1 SEHNR, CDR2 FQNEAQ (reference sequence). This CDR3 reads CASSETGGWETQYF. CDR3 nucleotides: TGTGCCAGCAGCGAAACAGGGGGATGGGAGACCCAGTACTTC.

The V and J genes are TRBV10-2 and TRBJ2-7; weak D call: TRBD2 (6 bases). Germline CDR1 WSHSY, CDR2 SAAADI. Trimming removed 5 bases at V and 4 bases at J, with 15 bases between. The CDR3 contains 14 residues. This CDR3 is CASSSVSGKYEQYF. CDR3 nucleotides: TGCGCCAGCAGTTCAGTTAGCGGAAAATACGAGCAGTACTTC.

This clonotype has at least ten counts. V and J are TRBV20-1 and TRBJ1-3; D is unclear. V was pared by 6 bases and J by 0 bases, with 15 bases between. The CDR3 totals 15 residues. CDR1 and CDR2 (germline): DFQATT, SNEGSKA (reference sequence). The CDR3 coding sequence is TGCAGTGCCCCAGACTCTACCCGCTCTGGAAACACCATATATTTT. Its protein is CSAPDSTRSGNTIYF.

This clonotype has at least ten counts. The chain has TRBV29-1 and TRBJ2-7, with D perhaps matching TRBD1 or TRBD2 (5 bases each). Deletions cut 3 bases from V and 2 bases from J, with 8 bases between. From germline, CDR1 is SQVTM and CDR2 ANQGSEA. The CDR3 spans 12 residues. The DNA of the CDR3 is TGCAGCGTTGAGGGGGAAGCCTACGAGCAGTACTTC. It specifies CSVEGEAYEQYF.